Each of the 10 T cell receptor beta chains below was sequenced from the same sample in a study of T-cell reconstitution after alpha-beta-depleted transplantation in children. Construction of the TCRbeta library involved unique molecular identifiers. MiXCR, run by TCRdb on the PCR reads, gives a single entry per CDR3 protein. The table records more than 550,000 distinct CDR3 sequences, about 10% of them present only once. The specimen was PBMCs from the stem cell graft donor, collected from the stem cell graft. The receptors shown here come from a human donor who donated a stem cell graft to a child with acute myeloid leukemia.

The chain carries TRBV6-1 and TRBJ2-1; 9 bases match TRBD2. The CDR3 spans 18 residues. Germline CDR1 reads MNHNS; CDR2 reads SASEGT. V was pared by 5 bases and J by 6 bases, with 17 bases of the junction left unmatched. CDR3 sequence reads: CASSRIFSGGNPRNEQFF. CDR3 DNA sequence: TGTGCCAGCAGTCGTATTTTTAGCGGGGGAAACCCCCGCAATGAGCAGTTCTTC.

There are a few counts of this clonotype. J is TRBJ2-7 and V is TRBV15, with TRBD1 matching 7 bases. The CDR3 totals 13 residues. Germline V gene lookup returns CDR1 LNHNV and CDR2 YYDKDF (reference sequence). V shed 4 bases, J shed 2 bases, and the junction held 2 bases outside the gene matches. The CDR3 DNA is TGTGCCACCAGCATCGACAGGGCCTACGAGCAGTACTTC. It is translated as CATSIDRAYEQYF.

This clonotype was seen only a few times. V is TRBV6-2 or TRBV6-3 and J is TRBJ1-1, with TRBD1 matching over 8 bases. From germline, CDR1 is MNHEY and CDR2 SVGEGT. The trim removed 2 bases at V and 5 bases at J, leaving 4 bases unmatched. The CDR3 is 14 residues long. The DNA of the CDR3 is TGTGCCAGCAGTTACAGGACAGGGACGACTGAAGCTTTCTTT. Encoded protein: CASSYRTGTTEAFF.

The chain employs TRBV5-1 and TRBJ2-5, with D perhaps matching TRBD2 (6 bases). V lost 0 bases and J 5 bases, leaving 14 bases between the germline ends. Looked up from germline, CDR1 is SGHRS and CDR2 is YFSETQ. The CDR3 has 15 amino acids. CDR3 DNA sequence: TGCGCCAGCAGCTTGGAAGGGTCGGGAGAGGAGACCCAGTACTTC. Protein sequence: CASSLEGSGEETQYF.

This clonotype has a handful of counts. The genes are TRBV20-1 and TRBJ2-5, with D uncertain. CDR3 length: 13 amino acids. From germline, CDR1 is DFQATT and CDR2 SNEGSKA (reference sequence). Between the trimmed V and J ends, which lost 5 bases and 2 bases, there was a span of 12 bases. This CDR3 is CSASDPSQETQYF. The CDR3 nucleotides read TGCAGTGCTTCGGACCCGAGTCAAGAGACCCAGTACTTC.

The sample holds a few counts of this clonotype. This chain joins TRBV10-3 and TRBJ2-2; 10 nucleotides line up with TRBD1. The germline gives CDR1 ENHRY, CDR2 SYGVKD. J lost 6 bases, V lost 10 bases, and 5 bases had no gene match. The length of the CDR3 is 13 residues. CDR3 nucleotide sequence: TGTGCCACCTCGGGGACAGGGGCCGGGGAGCTGTTTTTT. Translated, it gives CATSGTGAGELFF.

The chain employs TRBV29-1 and TRBJ2-5; 7 bases fit TRBD1. There are 14 residues in the CDR3. Germline-derived CDR1 and CDR2 are SQVTM and ANQGSEA. Germline trimming cut 6 bases from V and 1 base from J; bases unmatched to any gene: 8. In DNA form, the CDR3 reads TGCAGCGTGTATCGGGGACAGCGCCAAGAGACCCAGTACTTC. Translated: CSVYRGQRQETQYF.

This clonotype came up many times. This rearrangement joins TRBV29-1 to TRBJ2-6; no clear D. This CDR3 is 12 amino acids long. V lost 3 bases to trimming and J lost 3 bases, with 3 bases between them. Germline V gene sequence: CDR1 SQVTM, CDR2 ANQGSEA. The DNA for the CDR3 is TGCAGCGTTGATTATGGGGCCAACGTCCTGACTTTC. This codes for CSVDYGANVLTF.

This clonotype was observed many times. V usage is TRBV24-1 and J usage is TRBJ1-3; tentatively, D is TRBD1 (5 bases). V was clipped by 4 bases and J by 0 bases, with 18 bases between them. From germline, CDR1 is KGHDR and CDR2 SFDVKD. This CDR3 comprises 18 residues. Here the CDR3 DNA reads TGTGCCACCAGTGACCCTCCAGGGAAGCATACCTCTGGAAACACCATATATTTT. It translates to CATSDPPGKHTSGNTIYF.

This clonotype occurred many times. The V and J genes are TRBV29-1 and TRBJ1-1; TRBD1 might be the D (5 bases). Trimming stripped 5 bases from V and 4 bases from J, with 14 bases between. CDR3 length equals 13 residues. In germline, CDR1 is SQVTM, CDR2 ANQGSEA. CDR3 DNA: TGCAGCGTTTTAGACAGCGGAGGCACTGAAGCTTTCTTT. Amino acid sequence: CSVLDSGGTEAFF.